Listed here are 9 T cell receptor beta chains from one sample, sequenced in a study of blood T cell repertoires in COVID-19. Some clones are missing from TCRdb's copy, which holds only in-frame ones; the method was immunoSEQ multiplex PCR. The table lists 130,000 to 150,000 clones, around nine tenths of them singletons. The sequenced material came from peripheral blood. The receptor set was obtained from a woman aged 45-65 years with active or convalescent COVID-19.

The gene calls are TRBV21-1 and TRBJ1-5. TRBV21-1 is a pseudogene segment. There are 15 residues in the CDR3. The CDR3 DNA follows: TGTGCCAGCAGCAAAGGATTAGAAAGTAATCAGCCCCAGCATTTT. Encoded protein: CASSKGLESNQPQHF.

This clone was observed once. CDR3 DNA sequence: TGTGCCACCAGTGATTCCCGGGACAGGGGGCTTGAAGAGACCCAGTACTTC. It is translated as CATSDSRDRGLEETQYF. The V gene is TRBV24-1, the J gene TRBJ2-5; 12 bases align to TRBD1. The germline V gene encodes CDR1 KGHDR and CDR2 SFDVKD. With V trimmed by 2 bases and J by 3 bases, 6 bases remained unmatched. This CDR3 comprises 17 residues.

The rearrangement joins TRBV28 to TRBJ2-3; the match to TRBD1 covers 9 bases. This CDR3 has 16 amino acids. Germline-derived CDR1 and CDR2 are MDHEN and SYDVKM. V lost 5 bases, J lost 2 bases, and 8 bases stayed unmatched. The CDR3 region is CASSTTGTGPTDTQYF. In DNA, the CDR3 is TGTGCCAGCAGTACCACCGGGACAGGGCCCACAGATACGCAGTATTTT.

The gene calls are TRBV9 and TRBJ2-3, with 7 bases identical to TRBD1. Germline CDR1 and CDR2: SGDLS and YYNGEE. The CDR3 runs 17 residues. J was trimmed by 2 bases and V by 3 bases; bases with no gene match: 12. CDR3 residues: CASSGRLRDRLTDTQYF. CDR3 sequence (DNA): TGTGCCAGCAGCGGGCGACTACGGGACAGACTCACAGATACGCAGTATTTT.

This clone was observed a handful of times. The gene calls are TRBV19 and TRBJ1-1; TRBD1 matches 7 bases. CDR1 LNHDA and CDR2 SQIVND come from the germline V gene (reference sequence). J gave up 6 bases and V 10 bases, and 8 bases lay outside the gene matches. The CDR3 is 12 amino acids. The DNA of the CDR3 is TGTGCCATCACCGACAGGGCCTCTGAAGCTTTCTTT. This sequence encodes CAITDRASEAFF.

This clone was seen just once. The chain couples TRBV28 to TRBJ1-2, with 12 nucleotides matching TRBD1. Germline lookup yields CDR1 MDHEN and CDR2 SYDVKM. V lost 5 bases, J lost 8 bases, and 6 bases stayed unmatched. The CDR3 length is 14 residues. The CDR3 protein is CASSPRDRGLGYTF. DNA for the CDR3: TGTGCCAGCAGTCCCCGGGACAGGGGGCTGGGCTACACCTTC.

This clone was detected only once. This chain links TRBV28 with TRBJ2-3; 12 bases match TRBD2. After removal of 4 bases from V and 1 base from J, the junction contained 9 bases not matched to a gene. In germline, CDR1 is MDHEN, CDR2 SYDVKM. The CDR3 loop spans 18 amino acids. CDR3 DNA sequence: TGTGCCAGCAGTTCCTCTAGCGGGAGGGCGCGGGGCACAGATACGCAGTATTTT. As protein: CASSSSSGRARGTDTQYF.

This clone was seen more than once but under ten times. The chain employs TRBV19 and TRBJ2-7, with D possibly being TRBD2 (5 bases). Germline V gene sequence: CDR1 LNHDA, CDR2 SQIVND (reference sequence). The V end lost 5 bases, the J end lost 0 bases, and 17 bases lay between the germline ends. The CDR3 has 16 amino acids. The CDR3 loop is CASSVSGLSSSYEQYF. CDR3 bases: TGTGCCAGTAGTGTTTCCGGACTTTCGAGCTCCTACGAGCAGTACTTC.

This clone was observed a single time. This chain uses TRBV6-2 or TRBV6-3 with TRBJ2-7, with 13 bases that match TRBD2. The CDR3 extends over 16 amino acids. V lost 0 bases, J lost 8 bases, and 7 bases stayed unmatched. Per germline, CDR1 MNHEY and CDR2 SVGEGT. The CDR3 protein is CASSYSSTGTSGKQYF. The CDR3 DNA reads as TGTGCCAGCAGTTACTCTTCCACAGGGACTAGCGGGAAGCAGTACTTC.